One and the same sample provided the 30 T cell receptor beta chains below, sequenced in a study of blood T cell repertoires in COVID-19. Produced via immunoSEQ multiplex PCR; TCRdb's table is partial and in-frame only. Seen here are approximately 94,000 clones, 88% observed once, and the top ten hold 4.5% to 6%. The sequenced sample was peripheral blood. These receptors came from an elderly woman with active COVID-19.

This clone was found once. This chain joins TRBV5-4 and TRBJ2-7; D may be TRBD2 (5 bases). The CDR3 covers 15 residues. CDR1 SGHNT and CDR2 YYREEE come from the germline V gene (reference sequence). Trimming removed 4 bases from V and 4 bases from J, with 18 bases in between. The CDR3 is CASSPGVGSEYEQYF. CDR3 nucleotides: TGTGCCAGCAGCCCCGGGGTGGGCTCAGAATACGAGCAGTACTTC.

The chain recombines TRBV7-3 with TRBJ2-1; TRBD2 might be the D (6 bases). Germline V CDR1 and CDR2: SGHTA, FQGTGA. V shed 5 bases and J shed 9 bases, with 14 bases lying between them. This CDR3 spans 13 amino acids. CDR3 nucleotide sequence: TGTGCCAGCAGCCACGGACTACGGAGTGAGCAGTTCTTC. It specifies CASSHGLRSEQFF.

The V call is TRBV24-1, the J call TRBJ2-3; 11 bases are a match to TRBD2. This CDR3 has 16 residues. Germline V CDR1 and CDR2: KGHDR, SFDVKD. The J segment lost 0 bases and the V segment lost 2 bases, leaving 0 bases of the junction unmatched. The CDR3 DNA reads TGTGCCACCAGTGATTGGACTAGCGGGAGCACAGATACGCAGTATTTT. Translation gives CATSDWTSGSTDTQYF.

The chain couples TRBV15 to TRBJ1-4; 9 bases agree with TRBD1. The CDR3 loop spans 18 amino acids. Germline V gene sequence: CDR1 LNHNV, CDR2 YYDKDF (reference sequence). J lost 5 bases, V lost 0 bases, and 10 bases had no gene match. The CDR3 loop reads CATSRDLYRTGANEKLFF. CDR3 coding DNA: TGTGCCACCAGCAGAGATCTTTACAGGACAGGGGCGAATGAAAAACTGTTTTTT. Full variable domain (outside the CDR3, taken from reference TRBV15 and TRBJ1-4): DAMVIQNPRYQVTQFGKPVTLSCSQTLNHNVMYWYQQKSSQAPKLLFHYYDKDFNNEADTPDNFQSRRPNTSFCFLDIRSPGLGDTAMYLCATSRDLYRTGANEKLFFGSGTQLSVL.

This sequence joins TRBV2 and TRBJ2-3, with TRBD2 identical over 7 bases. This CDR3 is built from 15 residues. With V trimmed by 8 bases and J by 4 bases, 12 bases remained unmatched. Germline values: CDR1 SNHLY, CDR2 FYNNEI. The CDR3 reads CASPGREFEADTQYF. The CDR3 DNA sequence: TGTGCCAGCCCGGGGCGGGAGTTTGAAGCAGATACGCAGTATTTT.

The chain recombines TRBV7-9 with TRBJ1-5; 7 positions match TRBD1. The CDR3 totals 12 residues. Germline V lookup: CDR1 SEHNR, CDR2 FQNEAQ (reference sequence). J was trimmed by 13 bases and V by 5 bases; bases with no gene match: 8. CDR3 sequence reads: CASSPEGGQQHF. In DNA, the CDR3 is TGTGCCAGCAGCCCAGAGGGGGGACAGCAGCATTTT.

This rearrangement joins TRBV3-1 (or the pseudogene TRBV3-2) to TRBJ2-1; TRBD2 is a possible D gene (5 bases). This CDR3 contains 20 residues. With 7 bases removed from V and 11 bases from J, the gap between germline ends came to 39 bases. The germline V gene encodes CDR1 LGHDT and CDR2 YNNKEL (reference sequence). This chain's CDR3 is CASTEHRSLRGQHSPPQQFF. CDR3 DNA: TGTGCCAGCACAGAACACCGATCCCTAAGAGGGCAACACTCCCCCCCCCAGCAGTTCTTC.

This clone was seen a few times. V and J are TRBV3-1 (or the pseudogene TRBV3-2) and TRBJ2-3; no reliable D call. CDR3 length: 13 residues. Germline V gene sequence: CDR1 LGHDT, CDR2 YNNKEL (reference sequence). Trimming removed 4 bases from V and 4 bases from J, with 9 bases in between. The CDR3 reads CASSPPSADTQYF. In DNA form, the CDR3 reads TGTGCCAGCAGCCCCCCCTCCGCAGATACGCAGTATTTT.

DNA for the CDR3: TGTGCCAGCTCACCAGGCGGCGGGAGCTACGAGCAGTACTTC. This encodes CASSPGGGSYEQYF. This rearrangement joins TRBV18 to TRBJ2-7; TRBD2 aligns across 7 bases. V lost 2 bases and J lost 3; bases outside the gene matches: 4. The germline V gene encodes CDR1 KGHSH and CDR2 LQKENI. The CDR3 runs to 14 residues.

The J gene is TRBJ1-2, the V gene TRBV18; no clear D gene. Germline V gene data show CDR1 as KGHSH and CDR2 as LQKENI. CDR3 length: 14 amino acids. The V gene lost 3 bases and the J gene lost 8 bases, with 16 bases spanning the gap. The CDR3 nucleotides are TGTGCCAGCTCACCCGTGACGGTTACGGAGGGCTACACCTTC. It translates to CASSPVTVTEGYTF.

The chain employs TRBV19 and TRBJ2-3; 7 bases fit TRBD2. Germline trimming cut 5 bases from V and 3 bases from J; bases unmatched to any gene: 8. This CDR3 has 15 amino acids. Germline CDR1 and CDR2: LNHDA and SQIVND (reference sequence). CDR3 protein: CASSDLAEGTDTQYF. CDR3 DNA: TGTGCCAGTAGTGATCTAGCGGAGGGTACAGATACGCAGTATTTT. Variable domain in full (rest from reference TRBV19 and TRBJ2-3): DGGITQSPKYLFRKEGQNVTLSCEQNLNHDAMYWYRQDPGQGLRLIYYSQIVNDFQKGDIAEGYSVSREKKESFPLTVTSAQKNPTAFYLCASSDLAEGTDTQYFGPGTRLTVL.

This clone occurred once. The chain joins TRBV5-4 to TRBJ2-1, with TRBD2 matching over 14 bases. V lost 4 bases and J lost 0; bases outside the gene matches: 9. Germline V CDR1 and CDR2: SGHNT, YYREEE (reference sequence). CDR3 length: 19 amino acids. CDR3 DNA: TGTGCCAGCAGCCCGGGGACTAGCGGGAGAGGGGGCTCCTACAATGAGCAGTTCTTC. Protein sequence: CASSPGTSGRGGSYNEQFF.

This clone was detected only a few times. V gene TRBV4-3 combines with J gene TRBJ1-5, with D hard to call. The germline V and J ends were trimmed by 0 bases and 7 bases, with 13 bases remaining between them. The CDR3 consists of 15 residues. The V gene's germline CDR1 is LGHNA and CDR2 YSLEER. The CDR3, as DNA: TGCGCCAGCAGCCAAGATCCGGGCGGGTCCCAGCCCCAGCATTTT. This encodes CASSQDPGGSQPQHF.

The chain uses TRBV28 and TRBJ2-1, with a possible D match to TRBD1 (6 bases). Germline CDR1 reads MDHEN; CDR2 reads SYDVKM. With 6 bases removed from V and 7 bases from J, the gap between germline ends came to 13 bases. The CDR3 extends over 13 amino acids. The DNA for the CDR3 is TGTGCCAGCAGCCGTACAGGGTCTAATGAGCAGTTCTTC. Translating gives CASSRTGSNEQFF.

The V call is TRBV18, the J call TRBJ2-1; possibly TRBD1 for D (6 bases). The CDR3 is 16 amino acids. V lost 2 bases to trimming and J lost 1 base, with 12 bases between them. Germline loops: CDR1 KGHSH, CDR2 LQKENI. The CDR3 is CASSPNRVGSYNEQFF. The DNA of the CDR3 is TGTGCCAGCTCACCAAACAGGGTGGGGTCCTACAATGAGCAGTTCTTC.

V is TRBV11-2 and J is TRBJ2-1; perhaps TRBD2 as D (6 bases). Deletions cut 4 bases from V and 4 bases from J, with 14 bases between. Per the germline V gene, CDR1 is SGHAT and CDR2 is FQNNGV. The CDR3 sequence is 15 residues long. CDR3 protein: CASSSSGEPYNEQFF. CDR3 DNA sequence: TGTGCCAGCAGCTCTTCGGGGGAGCCTTACAATGAGCAGTTCTTC. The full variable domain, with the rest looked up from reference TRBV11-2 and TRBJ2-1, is EAGVAQSPRYKIIEKRQSVAFWCNPISGHATLYWYQQILGQGPKLLIQFQNNGVVDDSQLPKDRFSAERLKGVDSTLKIQPAKLEDSAVYLCASSSSGEPYNEQFFGPGTRLTVL.

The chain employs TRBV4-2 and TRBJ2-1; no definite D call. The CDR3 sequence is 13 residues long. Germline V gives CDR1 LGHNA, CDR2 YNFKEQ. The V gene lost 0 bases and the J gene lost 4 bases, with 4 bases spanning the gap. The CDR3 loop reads CASSQDGYNEQFF. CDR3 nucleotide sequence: TGTGCCAGCAGCCAAGACGGGTACAATGAGCAGTTCTTC.

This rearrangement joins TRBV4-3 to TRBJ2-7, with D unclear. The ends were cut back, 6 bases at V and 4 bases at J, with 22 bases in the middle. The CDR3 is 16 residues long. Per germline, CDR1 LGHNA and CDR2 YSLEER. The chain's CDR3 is CASRPQARDDLYEQYF. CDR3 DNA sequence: TGCGCCAGCAGACCGCAGGCTCGCGATGATTTGTACGAGCAGTACTTC.

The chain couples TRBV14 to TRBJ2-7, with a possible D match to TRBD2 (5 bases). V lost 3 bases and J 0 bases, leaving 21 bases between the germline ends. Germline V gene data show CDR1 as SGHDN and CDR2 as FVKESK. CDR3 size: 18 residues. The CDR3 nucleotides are TGTGCCAGCAGCCACCTACAATCTGGCGGGTCTAACTCCTACGAGCAGTACTTC. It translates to CASSHLQSGGSNSYEQYF. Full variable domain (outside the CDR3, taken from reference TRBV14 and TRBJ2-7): EAGVTQFPSHSVIEKGQTVTLRCDPISGHDNLYWYRRVMGKEIKFLLHFVKESKQDESGMPNNRFLAERTGGTYSTLKVQPAELEDSGVYFCASSHLQSGGSNSYEQYFGPGTRLTVT.

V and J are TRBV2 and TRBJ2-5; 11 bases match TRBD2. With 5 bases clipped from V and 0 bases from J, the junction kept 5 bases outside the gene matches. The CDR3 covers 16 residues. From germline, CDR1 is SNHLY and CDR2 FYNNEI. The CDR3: CASSTGLAAYQETQYF. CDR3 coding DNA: TGTGCCAGCAGTACGGGACTAGCGGCGTACCAAGAGACCCAGTACTTC.

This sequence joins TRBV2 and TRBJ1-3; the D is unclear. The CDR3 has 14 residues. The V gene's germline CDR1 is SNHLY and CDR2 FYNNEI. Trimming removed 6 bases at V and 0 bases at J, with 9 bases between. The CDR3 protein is CASSLISSGNTIYF. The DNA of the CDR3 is TGTGCCAGCAGCCTTATCAGCTCTGGAAACACCATATATTTT.

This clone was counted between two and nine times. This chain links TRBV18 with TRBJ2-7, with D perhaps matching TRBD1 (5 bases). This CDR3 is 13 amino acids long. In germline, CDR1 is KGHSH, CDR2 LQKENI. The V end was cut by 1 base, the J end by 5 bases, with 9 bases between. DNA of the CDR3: TGTGCCAGCTCACCACGACAGCCTAACGAGCAGTACTTC. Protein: CASSPRQPNEQYF. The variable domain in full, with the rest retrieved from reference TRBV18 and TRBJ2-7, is NAGVMQNPRHLVRRRGQEARLRCSPMKGHSHVYWYRQLPEEGLKFMVYLQKENIIDESGMPKERFSAEFPKEGPSILRIQQVVRGDSAAYFCASSPRQPNEQYFGPGTRLTVT.

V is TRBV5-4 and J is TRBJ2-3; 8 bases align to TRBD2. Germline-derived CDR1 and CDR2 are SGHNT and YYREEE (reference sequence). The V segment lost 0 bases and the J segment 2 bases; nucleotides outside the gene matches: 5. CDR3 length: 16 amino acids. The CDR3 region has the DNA TGTGCCAGCAGCTTGGTAAGCGGGAGTCCCACAGATACGCAGTATTTT. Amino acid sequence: CASSLVSGSPTDTQYF.

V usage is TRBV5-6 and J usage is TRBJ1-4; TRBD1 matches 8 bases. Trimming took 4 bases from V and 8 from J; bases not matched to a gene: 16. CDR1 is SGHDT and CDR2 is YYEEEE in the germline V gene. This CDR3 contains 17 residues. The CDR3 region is CASSILGQADGMEKLFF. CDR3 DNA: TGTGCCAGCAGCATACTGGGACAGGCTGATGGAATGGAAAAACTGTTTTTT.

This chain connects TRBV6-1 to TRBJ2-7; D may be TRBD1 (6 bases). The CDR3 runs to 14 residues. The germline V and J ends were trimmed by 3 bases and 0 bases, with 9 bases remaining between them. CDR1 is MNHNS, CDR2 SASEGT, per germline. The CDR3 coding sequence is TGTGCCAGCAGTGATCAGGGGATCTCCTACGAGCAGTACTTC. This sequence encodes CASSDQGISYEQYF.

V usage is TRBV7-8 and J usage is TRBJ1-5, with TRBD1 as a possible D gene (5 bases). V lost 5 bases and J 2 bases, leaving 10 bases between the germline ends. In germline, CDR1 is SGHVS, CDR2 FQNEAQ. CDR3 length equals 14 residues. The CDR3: CASSPRGGNQPQHF. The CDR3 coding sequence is TGTGCCAGCAGCCCCCGGGGGGGCAATCAGCCCCAGCATTTT.

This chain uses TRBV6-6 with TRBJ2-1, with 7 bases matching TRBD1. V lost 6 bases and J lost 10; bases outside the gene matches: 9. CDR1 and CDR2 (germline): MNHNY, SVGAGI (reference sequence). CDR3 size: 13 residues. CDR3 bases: TGTGCCAGCAGCGGACGACAGGGTTTCGAGCAGTTCTTC. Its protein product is CASSGRQGFEQFF.

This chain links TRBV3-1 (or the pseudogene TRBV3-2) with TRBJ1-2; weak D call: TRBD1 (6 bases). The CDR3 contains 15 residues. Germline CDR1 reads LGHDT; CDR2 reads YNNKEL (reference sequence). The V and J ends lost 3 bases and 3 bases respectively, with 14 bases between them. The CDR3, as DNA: TGTGCCAGCAGCCACTTAGCGACAGGAGACTATGGCTACACCTTC. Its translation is CASSHLATGDYGYTF.

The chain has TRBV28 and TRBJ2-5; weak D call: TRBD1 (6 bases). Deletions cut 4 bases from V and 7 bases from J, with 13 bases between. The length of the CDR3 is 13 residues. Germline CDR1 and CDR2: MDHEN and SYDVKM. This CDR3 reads CASSYPKGGTQYF. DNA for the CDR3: TGTGCCAGCAGTTACCCAAAAGGGGGGACCCAGTACTTC.

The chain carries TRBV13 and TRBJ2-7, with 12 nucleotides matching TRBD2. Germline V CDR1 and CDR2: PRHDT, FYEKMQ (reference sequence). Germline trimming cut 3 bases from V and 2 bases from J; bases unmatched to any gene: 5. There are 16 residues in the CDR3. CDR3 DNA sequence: TGTGCCAGCAGCTTCAGACTAGCGGGAGTTGCCTACGAGCAGTACTTC. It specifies CASSFRLAGVAYEQYF. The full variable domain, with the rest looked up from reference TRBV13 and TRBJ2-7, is AAGVIQSPRHLIKEKRETATLKCYPIPRHDTVYWYQQGPGQDPQFLISFYEKMQSDKGSIPDRFSAQQFSDYHSELNMSSLELGDSALYFCASSFRLAGVAYEQYFGPGTRLTVT.